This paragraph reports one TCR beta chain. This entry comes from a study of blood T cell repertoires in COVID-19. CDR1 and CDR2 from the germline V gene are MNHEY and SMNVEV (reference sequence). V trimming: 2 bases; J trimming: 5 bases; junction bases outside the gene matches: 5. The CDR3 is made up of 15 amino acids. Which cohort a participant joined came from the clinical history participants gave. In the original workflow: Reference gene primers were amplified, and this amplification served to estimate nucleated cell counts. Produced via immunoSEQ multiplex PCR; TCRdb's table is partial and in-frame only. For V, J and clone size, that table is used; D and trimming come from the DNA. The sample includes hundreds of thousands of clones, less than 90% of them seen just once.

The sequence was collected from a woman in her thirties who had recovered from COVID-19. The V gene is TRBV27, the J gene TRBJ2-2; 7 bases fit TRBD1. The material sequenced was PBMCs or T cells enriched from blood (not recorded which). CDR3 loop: CASSLQTGPTGELFF. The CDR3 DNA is TGTGCCAGCAGTTTACAGACAGGGCCAACCGGGGAGCTGTTTTTT.